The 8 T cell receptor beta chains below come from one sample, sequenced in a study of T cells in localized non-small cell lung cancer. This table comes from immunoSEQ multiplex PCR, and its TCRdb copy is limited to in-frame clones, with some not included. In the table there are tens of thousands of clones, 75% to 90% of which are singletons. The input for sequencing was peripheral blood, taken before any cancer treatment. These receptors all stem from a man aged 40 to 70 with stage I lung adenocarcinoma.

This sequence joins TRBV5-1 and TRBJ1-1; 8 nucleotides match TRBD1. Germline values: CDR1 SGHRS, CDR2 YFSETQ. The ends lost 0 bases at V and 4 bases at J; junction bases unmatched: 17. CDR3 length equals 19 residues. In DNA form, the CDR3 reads TGCGCCAGCAGCTTGGCGGGCGTCTCGAGAGGACAGGGAGGCACTGAAGCTTTCTTT. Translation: CASSLAGVSRGQGGTEAFF.

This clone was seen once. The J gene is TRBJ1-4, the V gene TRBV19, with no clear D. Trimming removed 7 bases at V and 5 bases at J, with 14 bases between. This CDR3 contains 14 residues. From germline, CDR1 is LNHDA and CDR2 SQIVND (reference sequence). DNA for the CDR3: TGTGCCAGTAACATGCCGGGTTTGAATGAAAAACTGTTTTTT. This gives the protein CASNMPGLNEKLFF. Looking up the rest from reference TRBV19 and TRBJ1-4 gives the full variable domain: DGGITQSPKYLFRKEGQNVTLSCEQNLNHDAMYWYRQDPGQGLRLIYYSQIVNDFQKGDIAEGYSVSREKKESFPLTVTSAQKNPTAFYLCASNMPGLNEKLFFGSGTQLSVL.

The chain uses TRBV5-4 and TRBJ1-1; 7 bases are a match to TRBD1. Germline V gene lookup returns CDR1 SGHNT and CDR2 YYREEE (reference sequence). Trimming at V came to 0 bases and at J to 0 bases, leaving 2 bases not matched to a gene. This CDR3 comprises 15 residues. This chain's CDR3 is CASSLEGAMNTEAFF. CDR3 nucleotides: TGTGCCAGCAGCTTGGAGGGGGCCATGAACACTGAAGCTTTCTTT.

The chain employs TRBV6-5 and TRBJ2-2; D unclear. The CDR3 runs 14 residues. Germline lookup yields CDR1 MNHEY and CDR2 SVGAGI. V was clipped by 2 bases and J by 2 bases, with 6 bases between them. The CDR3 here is CASSYDFNTGELFF. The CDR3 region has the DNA TGTGCCAGCAGTTACGACTTTAACACCGGGGAGCTGTTTTTT.

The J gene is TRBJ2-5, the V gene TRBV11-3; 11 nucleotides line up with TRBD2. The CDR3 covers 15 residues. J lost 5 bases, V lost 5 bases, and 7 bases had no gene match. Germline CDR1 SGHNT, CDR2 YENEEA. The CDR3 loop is CASSPTSGGSETQYF. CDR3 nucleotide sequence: TGTGCCAGCAGCCCAACTAGCGGGGGAAGTGAGACCCAGTACTTC.

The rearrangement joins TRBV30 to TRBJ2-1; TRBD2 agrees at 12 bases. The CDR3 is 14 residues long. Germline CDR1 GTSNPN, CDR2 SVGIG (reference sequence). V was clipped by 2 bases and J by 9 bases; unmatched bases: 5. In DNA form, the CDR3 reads TGTGCCTGGAGTACACTAGCGGGGGGAGGTGAGCAGTTCTTC. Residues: CAWSTLAGGGEQFF.

DNA of the CDR3: TGTGCCAGTAGGGTTGACTCTGGAAACACCATATATTTT. Protein product: CASRVDSGNTIYF. The rearrangement uses TRBV19 and TRBJ1-3, with no clear D. Germline CDR1 reads LNHDA; CDR2 reads SQIVND (reference sequence). Trimming took 6 bases from V and 0 from J, leaving 6 bases between them. The CDR3 extends over 13 amino acids.

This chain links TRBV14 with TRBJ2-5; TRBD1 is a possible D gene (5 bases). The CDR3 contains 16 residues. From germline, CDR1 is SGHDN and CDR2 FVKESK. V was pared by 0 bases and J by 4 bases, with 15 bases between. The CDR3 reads CASSQDRGRIVETQYF. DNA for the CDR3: TGTGCCAGCAGCCAAGATAGGGGAAGGATCGTAGAGACCCAGTACTTC.